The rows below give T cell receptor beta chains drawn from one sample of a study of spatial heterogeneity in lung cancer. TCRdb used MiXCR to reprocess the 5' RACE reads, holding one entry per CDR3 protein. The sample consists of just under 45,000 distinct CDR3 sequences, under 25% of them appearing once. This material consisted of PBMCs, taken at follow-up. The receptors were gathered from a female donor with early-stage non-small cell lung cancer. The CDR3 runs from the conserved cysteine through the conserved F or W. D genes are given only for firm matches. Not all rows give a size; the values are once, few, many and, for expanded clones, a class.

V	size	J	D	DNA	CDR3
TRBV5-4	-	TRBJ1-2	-	TGTGCCAGCAGCTTGGCGGGACGGAGCTATGGCTACACCTTC	CASSLAGRSYGYTF
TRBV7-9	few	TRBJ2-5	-	TGTGCCAGCAGCCTCCCGACGACATTAGCTCTCCAAGAGACCCAGTACTTC	CASSLPTTLALQETQYF
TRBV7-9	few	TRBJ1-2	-	TGTGCCAGCAGCTTACGCCAGGACGATGGCTACACCTTC	CASSLRQDDGYTF
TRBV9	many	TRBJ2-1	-	TGTGCCAGCAGTCTCCTTGTCGCGGGACATGAGCAGTTCTTC	CASSLLVAGHEQFF
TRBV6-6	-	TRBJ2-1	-	TGTGCCAGCAGTTACGGGGTCAATGAGCAGTTCTTC	CASSYGVNEQFF
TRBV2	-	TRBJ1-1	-	TGTGCCAGCAGTGACCCGGGAGAAGCTTTCTTT	CASSDPGEAFF
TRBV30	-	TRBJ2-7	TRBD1	TGTGCCTGGAGCGCGGACAGGATCGGCGAGCAGTACTTC	CAWSADRIGEQYF
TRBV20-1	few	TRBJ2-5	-	TGCAGCACGGAGGGGGGCCGGGAGACCCAGTACTTC	CSTEGGRETQYF
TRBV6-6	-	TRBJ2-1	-	TGTGCCAGCAGTTACCGGGAAAGGGGTGAGCAGTTCTTC	CASSYRERGEQFF
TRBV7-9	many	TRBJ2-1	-	TGTGCCAGCAGCTTAGGTGCCACATATGAGCAGTTCTTC	CASSLGATYEQFF
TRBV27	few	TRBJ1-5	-	TGTGCCAGCAGTTTAAACCTGGGGGGTCAGCCCCAGCATTTT	CASSLNLGGQPQHF
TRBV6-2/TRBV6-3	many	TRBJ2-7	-	TGTGCCAGCCGGCGGGATCTAAGCTCCTACGAGCAGTACTTC	CASRRDLSSYEQYF
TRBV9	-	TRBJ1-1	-	TGTGCCAGCAGCGAGGGGATGCGCAGTGAAGCTTTCTTT	CASSEGMRSEAFF
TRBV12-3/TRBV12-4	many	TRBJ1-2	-	TGTGCCAGCAGTTCTCCCCGGGGCATGCGTGACTATGGCTACACCTTC	CASSSPRGMRDYGYTF
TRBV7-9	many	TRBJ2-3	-	TGTGCCAGCAGCCAAAGGGAGTATACGCAGTATTTT	CASSQREYTQYF
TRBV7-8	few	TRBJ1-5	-	TGTGCCAGCAGCTTTGCGGGCTTGAAGCCCCAGCATTTT	CASSFAGLKPQHF
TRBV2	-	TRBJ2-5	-	TGTGCCAGCAGCCGGTTGGGGGAGGAGACCCAGTACTTC	CASSRLGEETQYF
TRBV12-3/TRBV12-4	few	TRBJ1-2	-	TGTGCCAGCAGTTTAGAACGGGGGTTTGGCTACACCTTC	CASSLERGFGYTF
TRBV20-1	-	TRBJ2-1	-	TGCAGTGCTAGAGTAGCAGGGTACAATGAGCAGTTCTTC	CSARVAGYNEQFF
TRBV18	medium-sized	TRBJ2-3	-	TGTGCCAGCTCATTTTCCGGGACGTTAAGGGCAGATACGCAGTATTTT	CASSFSGTLRADTQYF
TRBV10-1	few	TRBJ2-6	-	TGCGCCAGCGGTTGGTACTCTGGGGCCAACGTCCTGACTTTC	CASGWYSGANVLTF
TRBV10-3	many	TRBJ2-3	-	TGTGCCATCAGTGAGGCCCTTACTAGCACAGATACGCAGTATTTT	CAISEALTSTDTQYF
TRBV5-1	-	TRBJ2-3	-	TGCGCCAGCAGCTTGTCCCAGGGCTGGACAGATACGCAGTATTTT	CASSLSQGWTDTQYF
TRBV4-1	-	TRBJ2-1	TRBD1	TGCGCCAGCAGCCAATACAGGGGGGAGCAGTTCTTC	CASSQYRGEQFF
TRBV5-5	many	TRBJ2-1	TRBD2	TGTGCCAGCAGCTTGGTGGGAGCGGGGGCCTACAATGAGCAGTTCTTC	CASSLVGAGAYNEQFF
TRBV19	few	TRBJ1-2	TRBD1	TGTGCCAGTAGCCCGTCCGACGGGACAGGTGTCAGGCGGGGCTACACCTTC	CASSPSDGTGVRRGYTF
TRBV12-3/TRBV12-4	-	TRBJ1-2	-	TGTGCCAGCAGTCCCCAGGAGAACTATGGCTACACCTTC	CASSPQENYGYTF
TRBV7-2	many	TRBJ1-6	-	TGTGCCAGCAGCTTAGCAGGACCAAATTCACCCCTCCACTTT	CASSLAGPNSPLHF
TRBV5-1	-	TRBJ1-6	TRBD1	TGCGCCAGCAGCATACGACAGGGGCAGGGATCACGCCTCCACTTT	CASSIRQGQGSRLHF
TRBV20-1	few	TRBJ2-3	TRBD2	TGCAGTGCATGGACTAGCGCGGCCCCCACAGATACGCAGTATTTT	CSAWTSAAPTDTQYF
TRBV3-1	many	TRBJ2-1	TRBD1	TGTGCCAGCAGCCATTCGGACAGGGTACACAGTGAGCAGTTCTTC	CASSHSDRVHSEQFF
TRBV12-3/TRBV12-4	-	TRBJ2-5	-	TGTGCCAGCACCGGGTACGGGGAGACCCAGTACTTC	CASTGYGETQYF
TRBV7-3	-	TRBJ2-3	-	TGTGCCAGCAGCCCGGACCGAATCGGGACGCAGTATTTT	CASSPDRIGTQYF
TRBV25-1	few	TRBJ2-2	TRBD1	TGTGCCAGCAGGGACAGGGTCGCCGGGGAGCTGTTTTTT	CASRDRVAGELFF
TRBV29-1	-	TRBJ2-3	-	TGCAGCGTCCGCCGGGGTGGCACAGATACGCAGTATTTT	CSVRRGGTDTQYF
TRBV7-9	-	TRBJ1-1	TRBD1	TGTGCCAGCAGAACACAACTTGGCAGGGGGAAGAACACTGAAGCTTTCTTT	CASRTQLGRGKNTEAFF
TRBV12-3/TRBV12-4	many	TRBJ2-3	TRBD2	TGTGCCAGCAGTTTAGCTTGGACTAGCGGAGATACGCAGTATTTT	CASSLAWTSGDTQYF
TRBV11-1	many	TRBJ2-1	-	TGTGCCAGCAGCTTAGGCCAGAACTCCTACAATGAGCAGTTCTTC	CASSLGQNSYNEQFF
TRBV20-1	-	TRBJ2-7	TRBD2	TGCAGTGCTAGAGCGCCAGCGGGAGGGAAGAACGAGCAGTACTTC	CSARAPAGGKNEQYF
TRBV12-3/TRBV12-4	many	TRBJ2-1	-	TGTGCCAGCCGAGGGCAGGGGCTGTACAATGAGCAGTTCTTC	CASRGQGLYNEQFF
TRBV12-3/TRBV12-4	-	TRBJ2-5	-	TGTGCCAGCAGTCCCCAAGAGACCCAGTACTTC	CASSPQETQYF
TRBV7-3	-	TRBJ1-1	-	TGTGCCAGCAGCTTATCTAGCTCTGAGGGAACTGAAGCTTTCTTT	CASSLSSSEGTEAFF
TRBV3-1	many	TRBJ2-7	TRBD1	TGTGCCAGCAGAGAGGGACAGTCCTACGAGCAGTACTTC	CASREGQSYEQYF
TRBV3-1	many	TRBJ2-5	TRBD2	TGTGCCAGCAGCCGAGGTAGCGGGAGCCAAGAGACCCAGTACTTC	CASSRGSGSQETQYF
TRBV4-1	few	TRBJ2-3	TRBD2	TGCGCCAGCAGTCTAGCGGGGGCGATCACAGATACGCAGTATTTT	CASSLAGAITDTQYF
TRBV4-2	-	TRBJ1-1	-	TGTGCCAGCAGCCCACCATGGGGGGGTAACACTGAAGCTTTCTTT	CASSPPWGGNTEAFF
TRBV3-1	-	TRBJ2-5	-	TGTGCCAGCAACCACCGGGGAGACCAAGAGACCCAGTACTTC	CASNHRGDQETQYF
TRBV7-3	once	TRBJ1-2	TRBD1	TGTGCCAGCAGCCCAAGCCGGGACAGTGAGAGCTACACCTTC	CASSPSRDSESYTF
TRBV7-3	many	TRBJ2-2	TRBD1	TGTGCCAGCAGCCCCGACAGGGGGCTGGCCGGGGAGCTGTTTTTT	CASSPDRGLAGELFF
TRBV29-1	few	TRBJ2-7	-	TGCAGCGTTGCTTTCTCACTAGCCGGGGAGCAGTACTTC	CSVAFSLAGEQYF
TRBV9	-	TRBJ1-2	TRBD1	TGTGCCAGCAGCTCCGGGACAGCAACTAACTATGGCTACACCTTC	CASSSGTATNYGYTF